Shown below are 12 T cell receptor beta chains from a single sample sequenced in a study of control samples from healthy donors and cancer patients. Assay used: immunoSEQ multiplex PCR; TCRdb lists only in-frame clones, some missing. The table lists about 120,000 clones, roughly nine tenths of them singletons. Specimen: blood. The source of these receptors is a woman under 30 in good health.

This rearrangement joins TRBV19 to TRBJ1-4; D is unclear. CDR3 length equals 14 residues. Trimming removed 6 bases from V and 7 bases from J, with 15 bases in between. CDR1 and CDR2 (germline): LNHDA, SQIVND (reference sequence). DNA for the CDR3: TGTGCCAGTAGACCCACAGCTATGGGTGAAAAACTGTTTTTT. Residues: CASRPTAMGEKLFF.

In the case of this clone: At one boundary the junction diverges from the germline segment, which might be a read error. The identical CDR3 is also encoded by other nucleotide sequences in the sample. The chain uses TRBV6-5 and TRBJ1-1, with TRBD1 matching 9 bases. Germline V gives CDR1 MNHEY, CDR2 SVGAGI. The CDR3 is 14 residues long. The CDR3 coding sequence is TGTGCCAGCAGGGGACAGGGCGGTAACACTGAAGCCTTCTTT. Residues: CASRGQGGNTEAFF.

The sample holds one count of this clone. The rearrangement joins TRBV18 to TRBJ2-2; possible D gene TRBD1, 5 bases. The CDR3 consists of 14 residues. Per the germline V gene, CDR1 is KGHSH and CDR2 is LQKENI. With 6 bases removed from V and 5 bases from J, the gap between germline ends came to 13 bases. In DNA form, the CDR3 reads TGTGCCAGCTCGAACACCAGGGATACCGGGGAGCTGTTTTTT. Amino acids: CASSNTRDTGELFF.

This chain links TRBV7-2 with TRBJ1-2, with D possibly matching TRBD1 (5 bases). The CDR3 covers 14 residues. Trimming pared 8 bases from V and 4 bases from J, leaving 17 bases between. CDR1 SGHTA and CDR2 FQGNSA come from the germline V gene. As DNA, the CDR3 is TGTGCCAGCTCTTGGCGTGGGGGTTTCTATGGCTACACCTTC. Protein sequence: CASSWRGGFYGYTF.

This rearrangement joins TRBV10-2 to TRBJ2-7, with 8 nucleotides matching TRBD2. The ends lost 0 bases at V and 3 bases at J; junction bases unmatched: 7. The CDR3 runs 16 residues. Germline values: CDR1 WSHSY, CDR2 SAAADI. CDR3 sequence reads: CASSESRGGAGYEQYF. The CDR3 bases are TGCGCCAGCAGTGAGTCACGGGGGGGCGCCGGCTACGAGCAGTACTTC.

V is TRBV4-1 and J is TRBJ1-5; D is unresolved. CDR1 and CDR2 from the germline V gene are MGHRA and YSYEKL. CDR3 length: 14 residues. Trimming took off 1 base at V and 4 bases at J, with 8 bases between the two ends. The CDR3 DNA sequence: TGCGCCAGCAGCCAAGTAGCGGGGAATCAGCCCCAGCATTTT. Amino acids: CASSQVAGNQPQHF.

This clone was detected only a few times. The genes are TRBV7-3 and TRBJ1-2, with D unclear. Germline CDR1 SGHTA, CDR2 FQGTGA. The CDR3 is 13 amino acids. With 0 bases removed from V and 8 bases from J, the gap between germline ends came to 10 bases. The CDR3: CASSLTAHGGYTF. The CDR3 nucleotides read TGTGCCAGCAGCTTAACGGCCCATGGAGGCTACACCTTC. Variable domain in full (rest from reference TRBV7-3 and TRBJ1-2): GAGVSQTPSNKVTEKGKYVELRCDPISGHTALYWYRQSLGQGPEFLIYFQGTGAADDSGLPNDRFFAVRPEGSVSTLKIQRTERGDSAVYLCASSLTAHGGYTFGSGTRLTVV.

The V and J genes are TRBV3-1 (or the pseudogene TRBV3-2) and TRBJ1-4, with a tentative D call TRBD1 (5 bases). This CDR3 is built from 17 residues. Trimming shortened V by 1 base and J by 5 bases, and 17 bases separated the two germline ends. CDR1 LGHDT and CDR2 YNNKEL come from the germline V gene (reference sequence). CDR3 in DNA: TGTGCCAGCAGCCAAGGGGGGTCGGGATACATAAATGAAAAACTGTTTTTT. Amino acid sequence: CASSQGGSGYINEKLFF.

This clone is categorized as medium-sized. The V and J genes are TRBV4-2 and TRBJ2-7; perhaps TRBD1 as D (6 bases). CDR3 length: 15 residues. Germline V gene data show CDR1 as LGHNA and CDR2 as YNFKEQ. Between the trimmed V and J ends, which lost 5 bases and 1 base, there was a span of 15 bases. The CDR3 bases are TGTGCCAGCAGCGTGGGGCAGGGGATATCCTACGAGCAGTACTTC. This translates into CASSVGQGISYEQYF.

V usage is TRBV28 and J usage is TRBJ1-5; tentative D call: TRBD1 (5 bases). The V gene lost 4 bases and the J gene lost 6 bases, with 19 bases spanning the gap. This CDR3 comprises 16 residues. In germline, CDR1 is MDHEN, CDR2 SYDVKM. The CDR3 protein is CASSWSSGGRGQPQHF. The DNA of the CDR3 is TGTGCCAGCAGTTGGAGTTCGGGGGGTAGAGGTCAGCCCCAGCATTTT.

The CDR3: CASSPRTGVGGYTF. For the CDR3, the DNA is TGCGCCAGCAGCCCCAGGACAGGGGTAGGGGGCTACACCTTC. The rearrangement uses TRBV4-3 and TRBJ1-2, with 9 bases matching TRBD1. The CDR3 runs 14 residues. Germline CDR1 is LGHNA and CDR2 is YSLEER. Trimming at V came to 4 bases and at J to 8 bases, leaving 8 bases not matched to a gene.

This chain connects TRBV12-3 or TRBV12-4 to TRBJ2-3; D is unclear. Between the trimmed V and J ends, which lost 1 base and 9 bases, there was a span of 11 bases. This CDR3 has 13 amino acids. CDR3 in amino acids: CASSLDSYGTQYF. CDR3 sequence (DNA): TGTGCCAGCAGTTTAGACAGTTATGGGACGCAGTATTTT.